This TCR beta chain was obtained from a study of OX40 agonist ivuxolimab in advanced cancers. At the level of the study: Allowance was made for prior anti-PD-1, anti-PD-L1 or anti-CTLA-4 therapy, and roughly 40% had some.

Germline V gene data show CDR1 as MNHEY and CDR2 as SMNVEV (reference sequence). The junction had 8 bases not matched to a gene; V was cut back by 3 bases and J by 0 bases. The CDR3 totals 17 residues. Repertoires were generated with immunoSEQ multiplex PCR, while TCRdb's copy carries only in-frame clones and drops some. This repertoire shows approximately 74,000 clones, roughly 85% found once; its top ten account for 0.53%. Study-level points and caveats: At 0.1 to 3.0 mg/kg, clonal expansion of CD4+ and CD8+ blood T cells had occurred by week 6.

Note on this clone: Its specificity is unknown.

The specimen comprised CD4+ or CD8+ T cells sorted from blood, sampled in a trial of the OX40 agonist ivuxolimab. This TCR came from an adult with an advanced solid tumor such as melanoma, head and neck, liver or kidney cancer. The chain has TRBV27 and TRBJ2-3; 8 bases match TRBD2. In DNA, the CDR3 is TGTGCCAGCAGTTTTGCCCGGACTAGCAGTAGCACAGATACGCAGTATTTT. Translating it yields CASSFARTSSSTDTQYF.